Sequencing of this T cell receptor (beta chain) was carried out in a study of T cell repertoires in cytomegalovirus infection. The CDR3 loop spans 13 amino acids. Germline assignment: CDR1 SGHNT and CDR2 YENEEA. Trimming left V 5 bases short and J 6 bases short, with 13 bases between. MiXCR, applied by TCRdb to the reads, yields one record per CDR3 protein. In the table there are over 150,000 distinct CDR3 sequences, roughly 19% of which are singletons. This clonotype was found a few times. This TCR was recovered from a human donor in good health (CMV status not recorded). Some clones in this sample may be carry-over from other donors' samples. The sample was PBMCs. V usage is TRBV11-3 and J usage is TRBJ1-1; weak D call: TRBD1 (6 bases). The CDR3 DNA is TGTGCCAGCAGCGGGGGCTGGGGCGCTGAAGCTTTCTTT. This translates into CASSGGWGAEAFF.